This TCR beta chain comes out of a study of cytotoxic CD8 clonotypes in ibrutinib-treated CLL. As for the study in general: Collecting the response samples happened after a median 12 months of treatment, with a range of 6 to 36.

Around 1.9 micrograms of genomic DNA, which was extracted from cryopreserved PBMCs, served as the material used for the TCR beta libraries. This clone was seen more than once but under ten times. This table comes from immunoSEQ multiplex PCR, and its TCRdb copy is limited to in-frame clones, with some not included. Of some 200,000 clones in the sample, 75% to 80% were seen once. The sequences come from PBMCs, collected after 12 months of ibrutinib treatment. This sequence originates from a human donor with chronic lymphocytic leukemia.

CDR3 protein: CASSPSLAVNTGELFF. CDR3 in DNA: TGCGCCAGCAGCCCTTCACTAGCGGTGAACACCGGGGAGCTGTTTTTT. The chain employs TRBV5-1 and TRBJ2-2; 8 bases are shared with TRBD2. The trim removed 4 bases at V and 1 base at J, leaving 6 bases unmatched. CDR1 is SGHRS and CDR2 is YFSETQ in the germline V gene. CDR3 length: 16 residues.